Listed here are 17 T cell receptor beta chains from one sample, sequenced in a study of OX40 agonist ivuxolimab in advanced cancers. The assay was immunoSEQ multiplex PCR, and TCRdb's table has in-frame clones only and misses some. Here the sample spans around 58,000 clones, approximately 90% being singletons. Sequencing was performed on CD4+ or CD8+ T cells sorted from blood, taken in a trial of the OX40 agonist ivuxolimab. The receptors stem from an adult with an advanced solid tumor such as melanoma, head and neck, liver or kidney cancer.

The chain has TRBV6-5 and TRBJ1-5; no definite D call. The germline CDR1 and CDR2 sequences are MNHEY and SVGAGI. The CDR3 contains 13 residues. The V and J ends lost 6 bases and 6 bases respectively, with 12 bases between them. CDR3 region: CASSTLTRQPQHF. In DNA form, the CDR3 reads TGTGCCAGCAGCACCCTGACGCGTCAGCCCCAGCATTTT.

The CDR3 is CASSATQGRSYNEQFF. The DNA for the CDR3 is TGTGCCAGCAGCGCAACTCAGGGACGCTCCTACAATGAGCAGTTCTTC. This chain joins TRBV9 and TRBJ2-1; tentatively, D is TRBD1 or TRBD2 (5 bases each). CDR3 size: 16 residues. Germline V gene lookup returns CDR1 SGDLS and CDR2 YYNGEE. The V and J ends lost 3 bases and 0 bases respectively, with 13 bases between them.

V gene TRBV30 combines with J gene TRBJ2-1; 8 bases match TRBD1. In germline, CDR1 is GTSNPN, CDR2 SVGIG (reference sequence). The junction had 10 bases not matched to a gene; V was cut back by 5 bases and J by 1 base. The CDR3 is made up of 16 amino acids. Here the CDR3 DNA reads TGTGCCTGGGAACCCGGGACAGGTATTTCCTACAATGAGCAGTTCTTC. Translated, it gives CAWEPGTGISYNEQFF.

The rearrangement uses TRBV27 and TRBJ1-3; D gene unclear. Trimming took 8 bases from V and 4 from J, leaving 6 bases between them. Germline assignment: CDR1 MNHEY and CDR2 SMNVEV (reference sequence). The CDR3 is made up of 11 amino acids. The CDR3 region is CASSSGNTIYF. The CDR3 region has the DNA TGTGCCAGCTCCTCCGGAAACACCATATATTTT.

This clone has a single count. J is TRBJ1-2 and V is TRBV11-2; D unresolved. This CDR3 is 11 amino acids long. With 5 bases removed from V and 4 bases from J, the gap between germline ends came to 5 bases. CDR1 and CDR2 (germline): SGHAT, FQNNGV. CDR3 nucleotides: TGTGCCAGCAGCCAATTCTATGGCTACACCTTC. Its translation: CASSQFYGYTF.

The V and J genes are TRBV7-6 and TRBJ2-7; no firm D call. CDR3 length equals 15 residues. Germline V gene data show CDR1 as SGHVS and CDR2 as FNYEAQ. V lost 5 bases, J lost 5 bases, and 19 bases lay in between. CDR3 protein: CASSPRTEGTHEQYF. Written as DNA, the CDR3 is TGTGCCAGCAGCCCGAGGACGGAAGGCACGCACGAGCAGTACTTC.

The chain is built from TRBV19 and TRBJ2-1; 11 bases match TRBD2. The germline V gene has CDR1 LNHDA and CDR2 SQIVND (reference sequence). CDR3 length equals 13 residues. The V gene end was trimmed by 6 bases and the J gene end by 7 bases; junction bases not matched to a gene: 2. The DNA of the CDR3 is TGTGCCAGTAGGCCTAGCGGGGGGAATGAGCAGTTCTTC. This gives the protein CASRPSGGNEQFF.

The chain employs TRBV5-1 and TRBJ2-1, with TRBD1 matching 8 bases. V was pared by 5 bases and J by 6 bases, with 4 bases of the junction left unmatched. The CDR3 length is 13 residues. Looked up from germline, CDR1 is SGHRS and CDR2 is YFSETQ. CDR3: CASRGTGGNEQFF. The CDR3, as DNA: TGCGCCAGCAGGGGAACAGGGGGCAATGAGCAGTTCTTC.

The chain employs TRBV5-4 and TRBJ2-1; either TRBD1 or TRBD2 may fit D (6 bases each). Germline V gene data show CDR1 as SGHNT and CDR2 as YYREEE (reference sequence). Deletions cut 0 bases from V and 2 bases from J, with 15 bases between. The CDR3 has 17 residues. The CDR3 spells CASSLAGGQATYNEQFF. The CDR3 region has the DNA TGTGCCAGCAGCTTGGCCGGGGGCCAGGCCACCTACAATGAGCAGTTCTTC.

The CDR3 bases are TGCAGCCGGCAGGGTACCTACGAGCAGTACTTC. Translated, it gives CSRQGTYEQYF. This chain connects TRBV20-1 to TRBJ2-7; a possible D gene is TRBD1 (5 bases). There are 11 residues in the CDR3. Germline CDR1 reads DFQATT; CDR2 reads SNEGSKA (reference sequence).

The chain has TRBV10-3 and TRBJ2-3; 12 bases fit TRBD2. This CDR3 has 20 amino acids. Looked up from germline, CDR1 is ENHRY and CDR2 is SYGVKD. V trimming: 3 bases; J trimming: 1 base; junction bases outside the gene matches: 14. This CDR3 reads CAISETSGGLLTEGTDTQYF. CDR3 nucleotides: TGTGCCATCAGTGAAACTAGCGGGGGGCTCCTGACGGAGGGCACAGATACGCAGTATTTT.

The chain recombines TRBV15 with TRBJ2-5; no definite D call. V was shortened by 0 bases and J by 11 bases, with 13 bases between the two germline ends. Germline CDR1 LNHNV, CDR2 YYDKDF (reference sequence). The CDR3 length is 13 residues. The CDR3 DNA sequence: TGTGCCACCAGCAGAGAGGACCGTATGGAGCAGTACTTC. Translating it yields CATSREDRMEQYF.

The chain carries TRBV19 and TRBJ1-5; D is undetermined. Germline lookup yields CDR1 LNHDA and CDR2 SQIVND (reference sequence). Trimming removed 6 bases from V and 7 bases from J, with 10 bases in between. This CDR3 is built from 12 residues. CDR3: CASRQIGQPQHF. The CDR3 DNA follows: TGTGCCAGTAGACAAATCGGGCAGCCCCAGCATTTT.

This chain links TRBV6-1 with TRBJ1-4, with TRBD1 matching 7 bases. With 4 bases clipped from V and 10 bases from J, the junction kept 15 bases outside the gene matches. The germline CDR1 and CDR2 sequences are MNHNS and SASEGT. This CDR3 has 16 residues. CDR3 nucleotide sequence: TGTGCCAGCAGTGGCTGGGACAGAGGGAAAACGGGAAAACTGTTTTTT. Translated, it gives CASSGWDRGKTGKLFF.

The chain couples TRBV6-1 to TRBJ1-2; D is uncertain. CDR3 length: 12 amino acids. The germline V gene encodes CDR1 MNHNS and CDR2 SASEGT. V gave up 11 bases and J gave up 0 bases, with 10 bases separating them. As DNA, the CDR3 is TGTGCCGTCCGAGACACTAACTATGGCTACACCTTC. Protein sequence: CAVRDTNYGYTF.

The V gene is TRBV7-3, the J gene TRBJ1-1; 10 bases are shared with TRBD1. This CDR3 region has 14 residues. With V trimmed by 2 bases and J by 6 bases, 3 bases remained unmatched. Per the germline V gene, CDR1 is SGHTA and CDR2 is FQGTGA. CDR3 protein: CASSLGDRGAEAFF. CDR3 bases: TGTGCCAGCAGCTTAGGGGACAGGGGCGCTGAAGCTTTCTTT. The full variable domain, rest sourced from reference TRBV7-3 and TRBJ1-1, is GAGVSQTPSNKVTEKGKYVELRCDPISGHTALYWYRQSLGQGPEFLIYFQGTGAADDSGLPNDRFFAVRPEGSVSTLKIQRTERGDSAVYLCASSLGDRGAEAFFGQGTRLTVV.

The genes are TRBV11-1 and TRBJ2-3, with D unresolved. The V end was cut by 0 bases, the J end by 5 bases, with 3 bases between. Per the germline V gene, CDR1 is SGHAT and CDR2 is FQDESV (reference sequence). The CDR3 spans 12 residues. The DNA of the CDR3 is TGTGCCAGCAGCTTAGCGGGAGATACGCAGTATTTT. It encodes CASSLAGDTQYF.